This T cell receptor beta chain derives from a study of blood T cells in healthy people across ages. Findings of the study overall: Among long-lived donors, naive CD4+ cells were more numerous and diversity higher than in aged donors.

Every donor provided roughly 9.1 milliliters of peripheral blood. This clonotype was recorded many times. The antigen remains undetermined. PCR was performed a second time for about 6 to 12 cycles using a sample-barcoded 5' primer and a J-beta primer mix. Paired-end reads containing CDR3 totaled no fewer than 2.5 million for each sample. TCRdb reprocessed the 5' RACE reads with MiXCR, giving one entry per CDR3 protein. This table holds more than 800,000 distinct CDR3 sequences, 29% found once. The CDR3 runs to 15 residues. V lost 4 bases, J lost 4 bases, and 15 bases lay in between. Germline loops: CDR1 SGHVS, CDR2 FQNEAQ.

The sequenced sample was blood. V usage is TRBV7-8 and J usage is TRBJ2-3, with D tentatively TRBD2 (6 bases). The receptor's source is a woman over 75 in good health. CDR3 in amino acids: CASSWGVTLADTQYF. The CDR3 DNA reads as TGTGCCAGCAGCTGGGGGGTTACTCTGGCAGATACGCAGTATTTT.